This TCR beta chain was found in a study of shared clonotypes between healthy human individuals. Under the authors' procedure: Quality scores were absent from the junction-only immunoSEQ sequences, so filtering differed. Generated by immunoSEQ multiplex PCR, the TCRdb table keeps only in-frame clones and is missing some. V and J calls and clone size are as listed in that table; D and trimming were resolved from the DNA. The data contain roughly 1,000,000 clones, 78% of them singletons. The CDR3 is 15 residues long. CDR1 is SGHNT, CDR2 YYREEE, per germline (reference sequence). With 0 bases clipped from V and 3 bases from J, the junction kept 5 bases outside the gene matches. Study results and caveats: Estimated richness was generally greater in naive than memory subsets. It was the few donors that limited the genetic and exposure-history diversity represented. Clonotype sharing across several donors was observed for 4% to 5.5% of naive CD4 clonotypes.

A note on this clone: The antigen remains unidentified.

The clonotype was recovered from a man younger than 30 in good health. Some clones in this sample may be carry-over from other donors' samples. The chain links TRBV5-4 to TRBJ2-7; 8 nucleotides agree with TRBD1. Source material: memory CD4+ T cells from PBMCs. Described subset: CD45RA-negative fraction. The CDR3: CASSLAGQGIYEQYF. In DNA form, the CDR3 reads TGTGCCAGCAGCTTGGCTGGACAGGGAATCTACGAGCAGTACTTC.